Described below is a single T cell receptor (beta chain) sequence and its context. The data were produced by immunoSEQ multiplex PCR, yet TCRdb's version contains in-frame clones alone and is incomplete. Here the sample spans about 250,000 clones, approximately 85% being singletons. This CDR3 spans 14 amino acids. V shed 7 bases and J shed 8 bases, with 20 bases lying between them. CDR1 LNHDA and CDR2 SQIVND come from the germline V gene (reference sequence). This entry comes from a study of blood T cell repertoires in COVID-19. As for the study in general: Material from acute and convalescent COVID-19 was sourced from the United States, Italy and Spain. T cells, B-cell-depleted T cells, or PBMCs provided the cDNA or gDNA that served as material.

The receptor's source is a woman aged 80 or over with COVID-19, enrolled during active disease. The sequenced sample consisted of peripheral blood. This chain links TRBV19 with TRBJ1-2; the D gene is possibly TRBD1 (6 bases). The CDR3 DNA reads as TGTGCCAGTAAAGCCCAGACAGGTGACGGGGGCTACACCTTC. As protein: CASKAQTGDGGYTF.